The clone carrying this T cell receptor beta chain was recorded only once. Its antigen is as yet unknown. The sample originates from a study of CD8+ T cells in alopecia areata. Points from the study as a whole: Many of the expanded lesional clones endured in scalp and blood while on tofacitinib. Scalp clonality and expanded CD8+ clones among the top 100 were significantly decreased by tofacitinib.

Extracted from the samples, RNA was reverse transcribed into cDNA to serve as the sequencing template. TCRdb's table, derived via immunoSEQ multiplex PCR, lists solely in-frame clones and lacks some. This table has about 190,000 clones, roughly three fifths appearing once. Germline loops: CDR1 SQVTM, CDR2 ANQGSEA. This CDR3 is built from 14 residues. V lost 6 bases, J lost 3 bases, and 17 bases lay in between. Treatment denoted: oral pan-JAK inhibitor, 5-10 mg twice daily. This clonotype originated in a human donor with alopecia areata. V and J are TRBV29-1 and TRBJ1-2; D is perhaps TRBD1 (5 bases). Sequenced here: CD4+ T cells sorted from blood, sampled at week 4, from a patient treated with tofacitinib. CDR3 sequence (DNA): TGCAGCGTCGCGCCACAGGCGTCACACTATGGCTACACCTTC. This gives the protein CSVAPQASHYGYTF.